This TCR beta chain emerged from a study of response to subunit inactivated influenza vaccine. Study outcomes and limitations: The authors suggested that every seasonal influenza vaccination recruits few new T cells.

TCRdb itself ran the RT-PCR reads through MiXCR, one entry per CDR3 protein. This sample has about 700,000 distinct CDR3 sequences, with approximately 15% found just once. This CDR3 is 13 amino acids long. V was trimmed by 2 bases and J by 1 base, leaving 9 bases between them. Germline loops: CDR1 GTSNPN, CDR2 SVGIG (reference sequence). This clonotype was detected a few times. Its antigen is not known. The sequence was obtained from a man in his forties or fifties who received an inactivated influenza vaccine. The chain combines TRBV30 with TRBJ2-7, with D unresolved. The specimen comprised PBMCs from blood, sampled around two weeks before vaccination. CDR3 bases: TGTGCCTGGAGTTCGGGCAGTTCCTACGAGCAGTACTTC. Translated, it gives CAWSSGSSYEQYF.